What follows is one T cell receptor (beta chain) and its context. This clonotype has just a few counts. Its specific antigen is unknown. One base away there is no much larger clone; base qualities are not given. Cut back by 3 bases and 0 bases, the V and J ends lie 12 bases apart. In the germline V gene, CDR1 corresponds to SGHRS and CDR2 to YFSETQ. Its CDR3 holds 15 amino acids, cysteine through phenylalanine. The entry retains the CDR3 DNA only, 45 bases that are in frame from base 1. This record comes from a study of T-cell memory formation after mild COVID-19 (dated by TCRdb to about 2021). In terms of the full investigation: TCR sequence clusters from the two donors were largely donor specific. T-cell clones expanding and contracting after mild COVID-19 in two donors were tracked by longitudinal TCRalpha and TCRbeta repertoire sequencing. Two young, previously healthy adult volunteers made up the cohort, one male and one female. Points the paper makes about the study in general: The detection of some responding clones in pre-infection memory suggests that pre-existing cross-reactive memory T cells joined the SARS-CoV-2 response. SARS-CoV-2 specificity of the second-wave clones peaking on day 37 was not confirmed. Contracting CD4+ clones turned up mainly in the CM and EM memory subsets, whereas EMRA was where CD8+ clones were enriched. Clones contracting from day 15 to 85 had balanced CD4/CD8 phenotypes, while a second wave expanding from day 15 to 37 was biased towards CD4+. The study included only a couple of mild cases, and larger cohorts that include severe cases with pre-infection samples were judged to be necessary.

The data were produced on an Illumina NovaSeq 6000. TCRalpha and TCRbeta cDNA libraries were constructed by 5'RACE with constant-segment primers, with sample barcodes and unique molecular identifiers being introduced. RNA was extracted from every sample with Trizol reagent. Amplification of the libraries took two PCR steps, and the second step added a second sample barcode plus Illumina TruSeq adapters. Sequencing of libraries was performed on an Illumina NovaSeq with 2 x 150 bp paired-end reads. In the authors' own workflow: With migec v1.2.7, reads were demultiplexed and then collapsed into UMI-guided consensus sequences. Using mixcr v2.1.11, UMI consensuses were aligned to TRA and TRB V and J templates and then assembled into clonotypes. A clonotype was counted as expanded or contracted only when both edgeR and NoisET called the clonotype significant, with the noise models trained on biological replicates. For edgeR calls, the cutoffs were a false discovery rate-adjusted p below 0.01 and a log2 fold-change threshold of 1. As an exploratory analysis of dynamics, PCA with hierarchical clustering was applied to max-normalized trajectories of the 1000 most abundant clonotypes. Separately sequenced CD4+ and CD8+ repertoires were used to assign a CD4 or CD8 phenotype to each responding clone. TCRdb reprocessed the public reads (quality trimming at Q25 with fastp, clone calling with MiXCR) and kept in-frame beta chains. Entries that share a CDR3 protein sequence are merged under the most common genes and DNA. TCRdb assigned the V and J calls; the authors' analysis was not used. The sample data list 350,000 to 500,000 distinct CDR3 sequences, and roughly 18% of these were observed just once. Together, the top ten hold roughly a fifth of the sample.

Ficoll-Paque density gradient centrifugation was used to isolate PBMCs. This chain is built from TRBV5-1 and TRBJ1-2; confidence is insufficient to name the D gene. The sample taken for sequencing was PBMCs or a T cell subset sorted from them (not recorded which). The TCR was taken from a young man who had mild COVID-19 (a few samples of this study predate the infection). The sample titles of this study are shuffled in the database, so cell type and time point are left out; the donor was told from shared clones. For the CDR3, the sequence is CASSSPETPNYGYTF. In nucleotide form, the sequence is TGCGCCAGCAGCTCACCTGAGACCCCTAACTATGGCTACACCTTC. Here the CDR3 is joined to the reference TRBV5-1 and TRBJ1-2 genes, and the full variable domain is: KAGVTQTPRYLIKTRGQQVTLSCSPISGHRSVSWYQQTPGQGLQFLFEYFSETQRNKGNFPGRFSGRQFSNSRSEMNVSTLELGDSALYLCASSSPETPNYGYTFGSGTRLTVV.